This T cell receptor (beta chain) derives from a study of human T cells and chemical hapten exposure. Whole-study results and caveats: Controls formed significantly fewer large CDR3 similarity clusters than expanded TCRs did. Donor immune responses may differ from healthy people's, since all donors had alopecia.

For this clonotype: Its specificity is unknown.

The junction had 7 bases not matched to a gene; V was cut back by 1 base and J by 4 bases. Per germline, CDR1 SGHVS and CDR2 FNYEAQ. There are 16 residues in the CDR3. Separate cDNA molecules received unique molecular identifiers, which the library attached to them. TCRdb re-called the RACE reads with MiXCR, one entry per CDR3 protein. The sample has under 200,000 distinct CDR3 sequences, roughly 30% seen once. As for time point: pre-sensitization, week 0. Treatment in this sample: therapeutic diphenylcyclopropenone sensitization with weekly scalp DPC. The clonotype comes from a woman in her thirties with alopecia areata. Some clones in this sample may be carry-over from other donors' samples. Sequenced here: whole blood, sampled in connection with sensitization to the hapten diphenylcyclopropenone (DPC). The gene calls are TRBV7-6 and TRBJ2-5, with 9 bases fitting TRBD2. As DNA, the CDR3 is TGTGCCAGCAGCTTAGGGGCGGGAGGGCCCGGAGAGACCCAGTACTTC. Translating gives CASSLGAGGPGETQYF.